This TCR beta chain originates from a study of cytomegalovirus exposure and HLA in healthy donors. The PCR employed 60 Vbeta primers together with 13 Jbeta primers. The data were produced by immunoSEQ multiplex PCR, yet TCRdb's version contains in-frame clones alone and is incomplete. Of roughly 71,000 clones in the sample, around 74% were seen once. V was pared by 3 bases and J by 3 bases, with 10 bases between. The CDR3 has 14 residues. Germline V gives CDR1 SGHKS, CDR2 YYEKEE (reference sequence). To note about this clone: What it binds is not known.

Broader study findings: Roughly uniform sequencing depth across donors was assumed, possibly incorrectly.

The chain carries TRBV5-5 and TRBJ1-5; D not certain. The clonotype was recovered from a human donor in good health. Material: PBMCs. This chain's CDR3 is CASSSSSNNQPQHF. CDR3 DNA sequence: TGTGCCAGCAGCTCTAGTTCCAACAATCAGCCCCAGCATTTT.